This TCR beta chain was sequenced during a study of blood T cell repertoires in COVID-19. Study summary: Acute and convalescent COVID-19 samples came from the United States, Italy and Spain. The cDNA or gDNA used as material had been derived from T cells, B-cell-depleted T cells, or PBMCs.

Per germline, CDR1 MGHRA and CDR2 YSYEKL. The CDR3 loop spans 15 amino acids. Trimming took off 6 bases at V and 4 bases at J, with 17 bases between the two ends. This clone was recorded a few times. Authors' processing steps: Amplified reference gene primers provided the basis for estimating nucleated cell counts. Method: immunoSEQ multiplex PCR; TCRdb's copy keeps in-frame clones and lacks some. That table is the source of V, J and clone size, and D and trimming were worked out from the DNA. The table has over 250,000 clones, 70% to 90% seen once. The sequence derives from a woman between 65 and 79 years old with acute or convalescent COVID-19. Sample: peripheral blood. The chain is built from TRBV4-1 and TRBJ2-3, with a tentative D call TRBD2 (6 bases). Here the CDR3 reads CASRFVTSIPDTQYF. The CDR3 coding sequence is TGCGCCAGCAGGTTCGTGACTAGTATTCCAGATACGCAGTATTTT.